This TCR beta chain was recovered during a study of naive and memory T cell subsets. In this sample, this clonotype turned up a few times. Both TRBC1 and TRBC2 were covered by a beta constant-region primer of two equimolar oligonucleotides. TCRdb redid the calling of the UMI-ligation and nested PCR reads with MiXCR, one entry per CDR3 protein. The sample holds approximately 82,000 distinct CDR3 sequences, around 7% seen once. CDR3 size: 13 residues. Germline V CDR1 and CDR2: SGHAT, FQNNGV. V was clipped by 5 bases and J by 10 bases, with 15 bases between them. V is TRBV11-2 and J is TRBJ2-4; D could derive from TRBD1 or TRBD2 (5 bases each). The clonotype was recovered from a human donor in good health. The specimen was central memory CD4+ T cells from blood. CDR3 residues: CASSQTRDLIQYF. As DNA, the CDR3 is TGTGCCAGCAGCCAGACCCGGGACCTTATTCAGTACTTC.